The entry that follows covers one T cell receptor beta chain sequence. Its antigen is unidentified. In the PCR, 60 Vbeta and 13 Jbeta primers were used. The protocol was immunoSEQ multiplex PCR, while the TCRdb copy is restricted to in-frame clones and leaves out a portion. The sample includes about 150,000 clones, 79% seen only once; the top ten take 7.5% to 9%. There are 15 residues in the CDR3. In germline, CDR1 is MNHEY, CDR2 SVGAGI. Deletions cut 6 bases from V and 2 bases from J, with 17 bases between. This sample stems from a study of cytomegalovirus exposure and HLA in healthy donors. General observations from the study: As a later analysis showed, several of the most significant clusters appeared to be linked to common viral pathogens. Specificity for CMV antigens was confirmed in vitro for a few of the CMV-associated chains. A later analysis linked a missense DCLRE1C variant to TCR beta V- and J-gene trimming.

The sequencing input was PBMCs. This clonotype originated in a man under 40 in good health and CMV-seropositive. The rearrangement links TRBV6-5 to TRBJ2-7, with no clear D. CDR3 protein: CASSPSVRLTYEQYF. The CDR3 bases are TGTGCCAGCAGCCCCTCGGTCAGACTTACCTACGAGCAGTACTTC.